What follows are 3 T cell receptor beta chains derived from one specimen sequenced in a study of metastatic and nonmetastatic thyroid tumors. Patients underwent thyroid surgery, and none had received any treatment before it. TCRdb called clones again from the PCR reads with MiXCR. This table has 17,000 or so clones, roughly a quarter appearing once. Sequencing used tumor tissue. These receptors originate from a female donor with papillary thyroid cancer or a benign thyroid nodule (not recorded which). Some clones in this sample may be carry-over from other donors' samples.

The chain couples TRBV5-4 to TRBJ1-3, with D unresolved. From germline, CDR1 is SGHNT and CDR2 YYREEE (reference sequence). The CDR3 contains 17 residues. V lost 0 bases to trimming and J lost 0 bases, with 13 bases between them. In DNA form, the CDR3 reads TGTGCCAGCAGCTTGGTAGTGGGGTTGGGCTCTGGAAACACCATATATTTT. The encoded protein is CASSLVVGLGSGNTIYF.

V and J are TRBV11-2 and TRBJ2-7; 7 bases are a match to TRBD1. V dropped 5 bases and J dropped 2; count of bases not matched to a gene: 6. There are 14 residues in the CDR3. From germline, CDR1 is SGHAT and CDR2 FQNNGV. The DNA for the CDR3 is TGTGCCAGCAGCCGAGGGACAGCCACCTACGAGCAGTACTTC. It is translated as CASSRGTATYEQYF.

The CDR3: CASSLSGGAGELFF. The CDR3 DNA is TGTGCCAGCAGCTTAAGCGGGGGGGCCGGGGAGCTGTTTTTT. The rearrangement links TRBV27 to TRBJ2-2; 10 bases line up with TRBD2. V trimming: 6 bases; J trimming: 6 bases; junction bases outside the gene matches: 4. Germline V lookup: CDR1 MNHEY, CDR2 SMNVEV (reference sequence). CDR3 length: 14 residues.